This T cell receptor (beta chain) is drawn from a study of T cell repertoires in cytomegalovirus infection. The study's findings and limits: The ex vivo response was dominated by HLA-C-restricted CMV-specific TCR beta clonotypes.

TCRdb called the reads again in MiXCR, with one record for every CDR3 protein. Of roughly 920,000 distinct CDR3 sequences listed, about a third are singletons. There are a few counts of this clonotype. Its matching antigen is unknown. The CDR3 runs to 14 residues. V gave up 0 bases and J gave up 7 bases, with 10 bases separating them. CDR1 is SGHVS, CDR2 FQNEAQ, per germline. The receptor was isolated from a human donor in good health (CMV status not recorded). Some clones in this sample may be carry-over from other donors' samples. This sample comprised cultured CD8+ T cells from PBMCs, obtained from culture after CMV antigen stimulation. V usage is TRBV7-8 and J usage is TRBJ1-5; D uncertain. CDR3 sequence (DNA): TGTGCCAGCAGCTTAGCGCCCGGAAGCCAGCCCCAGCATTTT. Protein sequence: CASSLAPGSQPQHF.